The entry that follows covers one T cell receptor beta chain sequence. CDR1 and CDR2 from the germline V gene are SNHLY and FYNNEI. The germline V and J ends were trimmed by 5 bases and 0 bases, with 12 bases remaining between them. This CDR3 comprises 15 residues. The sample is drawn from a study of OX40 agonist ivuxolimab in advanced cancers. Study background: Ivuxolimab was administered intravenously to patients at 0.01 to 10 mg/kg every 2 weeks.

Assay used: immunoSEQ multiplex PCR; TCRdb lists only in-frame clones, some missing. The repertoire has fewer than 80,000 clones, around four fifths of them found once; the top ten carry over 4.5%. This chain joins TRBV2 and TRBJ2-3, with a tentative D call TRBD2 (5 bases). The sequence was obtained from an adult with an advanced solid tumor such as melanoma, head and neck, liver or kidney cancer. The sequences come from CD4+ or CD8+ T cells sorted from blood, collected in a trial of the OX40 agonist ivuxolimab. CDR3 residues: CASSSFSESTDTQYF. The CDR3 coding sequence is TGTGCCAGCAGTAGCTTTAGCGAAAGCACAGATACGCAGTATTTT.